These T cell receptor beta chains were read from a single sample in a study of T cells in Graves' hyperthyroidism and ophthalmopathy. One entry per CDR3 protein results from TCRdb running MiXCR on the multiplex PCR reads. This table holds 500,000 to 750,000 distinct CDR3 sequences, approximately 15% found once. The sequenced sample was blood. These receptors came from a woman aged 25-40 years with Graves' hyperthyroidism. Each CDR3 is given with its conserved first and last residue. The D gene is left open where the match is weak. The size entry is marked missing in some rows and otherwise reads once, few, many or a size class.

abundance: many
v_gene: TRBV7-8
j_gene: TRBJ1-2
d_gene: NA
CDR3nt: TGTGCCAGCAGCTTAGCGAGTGGCTACACCTTC
CDR3aa: CASSLASGYTF

abundance: few
v_gene: TRBV7-6
j_gene: TRBJ2-3
d_gene: NA
CDR3nt: TGTGCCAGCAGCCGTGAGCGCGCGGGTGGGCCAGATACGCAGTATTTT
CDR3aa: CASSRERAGGPDTQYF

abundance: few
v_gene: TRBV5-1
j_gene: TRBJ2-1
d_gene: TRBD2
CDR3nt: TGCGCCAGCAGCTTGAACCCTTTTAGCGGGAGTCGCAATGAGCAGTTCTTC
CDR3aa: CASSLNPFSGSRNEQFF

abundance: NA
v_gene: TRBV24-1
j_gene: TRBJ2-1
d_gene: TRBD1
CDR3nt: TGTGCCACCAGTGCCCGACAGGGTGGCAATGAGCAGTTCTTC
CDR3aa: CATSARQGGNEQFF

abundance: NA
v_gene: TRBV20-1
j_gene: TRBJ2-1
d_gene: NA
CDR3nt: TGCAGTGCGGGGGGTACCGGCACCCTCAATGAGCAGTTCTTC
CDR3aa: CSAGGTGTLNEQFF

abundance: few
v_gene: TRBV11-2
j_gene: TRBJ2-3
d_gene: TRBD2
CDR3nt: TGTGCCAGCAGCTTCCGCGGGAGGGCCCAAGATGCGCAGTATTTT
CDR3aa: CASSFRGRAQDAQYF

abundance: many
v_gene: TRBV11-2
j_gene: TRBJ1-4
d_gene: TRBD1
CDR3nt: TGTGCCAGTAGCGACGGGACAGTAAGTGAAAAACTGTTTTTT
CDR3aa: CASSDGTVSEKLFF

abundance: many
v_gene: TRBV7-2
j_gene: TRBJ2-1
d_gene: TRBD2
CDR3nt: TGTGCCAGCAGACGGACTAGCGGGATTTACAATGAGCAGTTCTTC
CDR3aa: CASRRTSGIYNEQFF

abundance: many
v_gene: TRBV5-6
j_gene: TRBJ2-1
d_gene: TRBD2
CDR3nt: TGTGCCAGCAGCACGGCCGGGACTAGCTCGGGGGATGAGCAGTTCTTC
CDR3aa: CASSTAGTSSGDEQFF

abundance: NA
v_gene: TRBV9
j_gene: TRBJ2-1
d_gene: TRBD1
CDR3nt: TGTGCCAGCAGCGACCCGACCTGGATGACAGGGTGGTCCAATGAGCAGTTCTTC
CDR3aa: CASSDPTWMTGWSNEQFF

abundance: NA
v_gene: TRBV5-1
j_gene: TRBJ2-1
d_gene: TRBD2
CDR3nt: TGCGCCAGCAATAGCGGGAGCCCCAATGAGCAGTTCTTC
CDR3aa: CASNSGSPNEQFF

abundance: many
v_gene: TRBV2
j_gene: TRBJ2-1
d_gene: NA
CDR3nt: TGTGCCAGCAGCGGTAGTGAGCAGTTCTTC
CDR3aa: CASSGSEQFF

abundance: few
v_gene: TRBV7-6
j_gene: TRBJ2-2
d_gene: NA
CDR3nt: TGTGCCAGCAGCTTAGATCTGGTAGCGAGGAGCGGGGAGCTGTTTTTT
CDR3aa: CASSLDLVARSGELFF

abundance: few
v_gene: TRBV20-1
j_gene: TRBJ2-7
d_gene: TRBD2
CDR3nt: TGCAGTGCTAGAGTCAGACTAGCGGGAGGGCCAGATTACGAGCAGTACTTC
CDR3aa: CSARVRLAGGPDYEQYF

abundance: NA
v_gene: TRBV9
j_gene: TRBJ2-1
d_gene: TRBD2
CDR3nt: TGTGCCAGCAGCTCGAGCGGGAGGCGCTACAATGAGCAGTTCTTC
CDR3aa: CASSSSGRRYNEQFF

abundance: NA
v_gene: TRBV19
j_gene: TRBJ2-3
d_gene: TRBD2
CDR3nt: TGTGCCAGTAGGGGCGGAGCGGGAGTAGGGGATACGCAGTATTTT
CDR3aa: CASRGGAGVGDTQYF

abundance: NA
v_gene: TRBV5-1
j_gene: TRBJ1-2
d_gene: TRBD1
CDR3nt: TGCACCAGCAGCAACATGGGACAGGGTTATGGCTACACCTTC
CDR3aa: CTSSNMGQGYGYTF

abundance: NA
v_gene: TRBV20-1
j_gene: TRBJ1-6
d_gene: NA
CDR3nt: TGCAGTGCTAGTATGCAGTCCTCCTATAATTCACCCCTCCACTTT
CDR3aa: CSASMQSSYNSPLHF

abundance: many
v_gene: TRBV28
j_gene: TRBJ2-7
d_gene: NA
CDR3nt: TGTGCCAGCAGGGCCAATAGAGATTTCTCCTACGAGCAGTACTTC
CDR3aa: CASRANRDFSYEQYF

abundance: NA
v_gene: TRBV7-2
j_gene: TRBJ1-4
d_gene: TRBD1
CDR3nt: TGTGCCAGCAGCTGGACAGGGTATAATGAAAAACTGTTTTTT
CDR3aa: CASSWTGYNEKLFF

abundance: many
v_gene: TRBV27
j_gene: TRBJ2-2
d_gene: NA
CDR3nt: TGTGCCAGCAGTTTTATAGCCGACCCACCCAAGGACGGGGAGCTGTTTTTT
CDR3aa: CASSFIADPPKDGELFF

abundance: NA
v_gene: TRBV20-1
j_gene: TRBJ2-2
d_gene: TRBD2
CDR3nt: TGCAGTGCTAGAGTGAGCGGGAGGAACACCGGGGAGCTGTTTTTT
CDR3aa: CSARVSGRNTGELFF

abundance: many
v_gene: TRBV20-1
j_gene: TRBJ2-7
d_gene: TRBD1
CDR3nt: TGCAGTGGGGCATCGGACAGGGTTTTGTACGAGCAGTACTTC
CDR3aa: CSGASDRVLYEQYF

abundance: NA
v_gene: TRBV20-1
j_gene: TRBJ1-1
d_gene: TRBD1
CDR3nt: TGCAGTGCTAGTCCCAGGGGGCACACGAACACTGAAGCTTTCTTT
CDR3aa: CSASPRGHTNTEAFF

abundance: many
v_gene: TRBV2
j_gene: TRBJ2-7
d_gene: TRBD2
CDR3nt: TGTGCCAGCAGTGAAACGGGAGGGGGAAATGAGCAGTACTTC
CDR3aa: CASSETGGGNEQYF

abundance: many
v_gene: TRBV5-1
j_gene: TRBJ2-7
d_gene: NA
CDR3nt: TGCGCCAGCAGGGCGGACCTCCCCCAAATCTACGAGCAGTACTTC
CDR3aa: CASRADLPQIYEQYF

abundance: NA
v_gene: TRBV5-1
j_gene: TRBJ1-2
d_gene: NA
CDR3nt: TGCGCCAGCAGATGGGACTCCCTTGGAGCTAACTATGGCTACACCTTC
CDR3aa: CASRWDSLGANYGYTF

abundance: few
v_gene: TRBV4-1
j_gene: TRBJ2-2
d_gene: TRBD2
CDR3nt: TGCGCCAGCAGCCAAGAGTTTAGAGCGGGAGGCGTGAACACCGGGGAGCTGTTTTTT
CDR3aa: CASSQEFRAGGVNTGELFF

abundance: many
v_gene: TRBV12-3/TRBV12-4
j_gene: TRBJ2-7
d_gene: NA
CDR3nt: TGTGCCAGCAGTTCCAGGGCAACCTACGAGCAGTACTTC
CDR3aa: CASSSRATYEQYF

abundance: many
v_gene: TRBV20-1
j_gene: TRBJ2-7
d_gene: NA
CDR3nt: TGCAGTGCCCAGATCCCGGCGGCCGGGGACGAGCAGTACTTC
CDR3aa: CSAQIPAAGDEQYF

abundance: many
v_gene: TRBV12-3/TRBV12-4
j_gene: TRBJ1-1
d_gene: NA
CDR3nt: TGTGCCAGCAGAGCACCAAGAGGAACTGAAGCTTTCTTT
CDR3aa: CASRAPRGTEAFF

abundance: NA
v_gene: TRBV27
j_gene: TRBJ1-3
d_gene: NA
CDR3nt: TGTGCCAGCAGTTTGGAGTACGGAAACACCATATATTTT
CDR3aa: CASSLEYGNTIYF

abundance: many
v_gene: TRBV5-6
j_gene: TRBJ1-1
d_gene: NA
CDR3nt: TGTGCCAGCAGCTGGACTAGATACACTGAAGCTTTCTTT
CDR3aa: CASSWTRYTEAFF

abundance: many
v_gene: TRBV28
j_gene: TRBJ2-3
d_gene: TRBD2
CDR3nt: TGTGCCAGCAGTTTTCGGAGCGGGAGTGGAGATACGCAGTATTTT
CDR3aa: CASSFRSGSGDTQYF

abundance: many
v_gene: TRBV30
j_gene: TRBJ1-3
d_gene: TRBD1
CDR3nt: TGTGCCTGGGCGACAGGGACTGGAAACACCATATATTTT
CDR3aa: CAWATGTGNTIYF

abundance: many
v_gene: TRBV3-1
j_gene: TRBJ2-7
d_gene: TRBD1
CDR3nt: TGTGCCAGCACCTCGGACAGGGGGTCCTACGAGCAGTACTTC
CDR3aa: CASTSDRGSYEQYF

abundance: many
v_gene: TRBV7-2
j_gene: TRBJ2-1
d_gene: NA
CDR3nt: TGTGCCAGCAGCTTAGCTAGCGGAACCAATGAGCAGTTCTTC
CDR3aa: CASSLASGTNEQFF

abundance: few
v_gene: TRBV19
j_gene: TRBJ1-2
d_gene: TRBD1
CDR3nt: TGTGCCAGTAGTACTGGGACAGTTTATGGCTACACCTTC
CDR3aa: CASSTGTVYGYTF

abundance: few
v_gene: TRBV18
j_gene: TRBJ2-1
d_gene: NA
CDR3nt: TGTGCCAGCTCACCGGGTAGGACTACCTACAATGAGCAGTTCTTC
CDR3aa: CASSPGRTTYNEQFF

abundance: few
v_gene: TRBV9
j_gene: TRBJ1-1
d_gene: NA
CDR3nt: TGTGCCAGCAGCGAGACCTCCCGGGTTGGTACTGAAGCTTTCTTT
CDR3aa: CASSETSRVGTEAFF

abundance: many
v_gene: TRBV5-1
j_gene: TRBJ1-1
d_gene: NA
CDR3nt: TGCGCCAGCAGCCAAAGACCCGTCACTGAAGCTTTCTTT
CDR3aa: CASSQRPVTEAFF

abundance: NA
v_gene: TRBV27
j_gene: TRBJ2-7
d_gene: NA
CDR3nt: TGTGCCAGCAGTTTATCGAATGTATTGACAGTCGAGCAGTACTTC
CDR3aa: CASSLSNVLTVEQYF

abundance: NA
v_gene: TRBV13
j_gene: TRBJ2-7
d_gene: NA
CDR3nt: TGTGCCAGCAGTTACTCCGAAGGAGGGTACGAGCAGTACTTC
CDR3aa: CASSYSEGGYEQYF

abundance: many
v_gene: TRBV28
j_gene: TRBJ2-1
d_gene: NA
CDR3nt: TGTGCCAGCAGTTTACCGGGAGACGGGTTGAGAGATGAGCAGTTCTTC
CDR3aa: CASSLPGDGLRDEQFF

abundance: NA
v_gene: TRBV9
j_gene: TRBJ1-1
d_gene: NA
CDR3nt: TGTGCCAGCAGCGTAGAAGTCGGAACTGAAGCTTTCTTT
CDR3aa: CASSVEVGTEAFF

abundance: NA
v_gene: TRBV5-6
j_gene: TRBJ2-7
d_gene: NA
CDR3nt: TGTGCCAGCAGCCTGTTTCGCGAGCAGTACTTC
CDR3aa: CASSLFREQYF

abundance: few
v_gene: TRBV11-2
j_gene: TRBJ2-1
d_gene: TRBD2
CDR3nt: TGTGCCAGCAGCAAATCTAGCGGGAGCTTCAATGAGCAGTTCTTC
CDR3aa: CASSKSSGSFNEQFF

abundance: NA
v_gene: TRBV11-2
j_gene: TRBJ1-1
d_gene: NA
CDR3nt: TGTGCCAGCAGCACCGGCGGGTTCGAAGCTTTCTTT
CDR3aa: CASSTGGFEAFF

abundance: many
v_gene: TRBV3-1
j_gene: TRBJ1-2
d_gene: TRBD1
CDR3nt: TGTGCCAGCAGCCAACCTAGGACAGGGGTGGACTATGGCTACACCTTC
CDR3aa: CASSQPRTGVDYGYTF

abundance: few
v_gene: TRBV27
j_gene: TRBJ1-1
d_gene: NA
CDR3nt: TGTGCCAGCGGCGTCCGAGGGGGGATTGGGACTGAAGCTTTCTTT
CDR3aa: CASGVRGGIGTEAFF

abundance: many
v_gene: TRBV29-1
j_gene: TRBJ1-5
d_gene: NA
CDR3nt: TGCAGCGTCGGAACGGGGGAGGCTCAGCCCCAGCATTTT
CDR3aa: CSVGTGEAQPQHF

abundance: many
v_gene: TRBV7-9
j_gene: TRBJ2-7
d_gene: NA
CDR3nt: TGTGCCAGCAGCGCACAAGGAGGGGAGCAGTACTTC
CDR3aa: CASSAQGGEQYF

abundance: many
v_gene: TRBV29-1
j_gene: TRBJ2-7
d_gene: TRBD1
CDR3nt: TGCAGCGTCTCAGACGGACAGGGTTTGGGTGAGCAGTACTTC
CDR3aa: CSVSDGQGLGEQYF

abundance: NA
v_gene: TRBV3-1
j_gene: TRBJ1-5
d_gene: NA
CDR3nt: TGTGCCAGCAGCCAAGTCCGTAGCAATCAGCCCCAGCATTTT
CDR3aa: CASSQVRSNQPQHF

abundance: NA
v_gene: TRBV18
j_gene: TRBJ2-2
d_gene: NA
CDR3nt: TGTGCCAGCTCACCAAGTATAGGGCACCCGAACACCGGGGAGCTGTTTTTT
CDR3aa: CASSPSIGHPNTGELFF

abundance: many
v_gene: TRBV12-3/TRBV12-4
j_gene: TRBJ1-1
d_gene: NA
CDR3nt: TGTGCCAGCAGTTTTTCCCTGGGGACTGAAGCTTTCTTT
CDR3aa: CASSFSLGTEAFF

abundance: many
v_gene: TRBV2
j_gene: TRBJ2-7
d_gene: NA
CDR3nt: TGTGCCAGCAGTGAATGGCGGACCAAAAACTACGAGCAGTACTTC
CDR3aa: CASSEWRTKNYEQYF